Listed below are T cell receptor beta chains from one sample, sequenced in a study of neoadjuvant anti-PD-1 for oral cavity cancer. Some clones are missing from TCRdb's copy, which holds only in-frame ones; the method was immunoSEQ multiplex PCR. The sample has 14,000 or so clones; 60% to 85% are singletons. The sequences come from PBMCs, collected after nivolumab (anti-PD-1) treatment. The receptors stem from a person aged 35-79 years with oral cavity squamous cell carcinoma. Both conserved end residues are part of each CDR3. The D gene is left open where the match is weak. Not every row has a clone size; where given, it reads once, few, many or a size class.

cdr3_aa	cdr3_nt	v_call	clone_size	j_call	d_call
CASSLEVGGRPYNEQFF	TGTGCCAGCAGCTTAGAGGTCGGCGGGAGACCCTACAATGAGCAGTTCTTC	TRBV11-1	.	TRBJ2-1	TRBD2
CASSPGNRPEAFF	TGTGCCAGCAGCCCGGGTAATAGGCCTGAAGCTTTCTTT	TRBV6-5	.	TRBJ1-1	.
CASSSRPDKNIQYF	TGCGCCAGCAGCTCTCGTCCCGATAAAAACATTCAGTACTTC	TRBV5-1	.	TRBJ2-4	.
CASLRGGVIRNTEAFF	TGTGCCAGCCTAAGGGGGGGCGTTATTAGGAACACTGAAGCTTTCTTT	TRBV28	.	TRBJ1-1	.
CASSESYRQGPMNTEAFF	TGTGCCAGCAGTGAATCCTACAGACAGGGCCCCATGAACACTGAAGCTTTCTTT	TRBV25-1	.	TRBJ1-1	TRBD1
CASRFYKSSYEQYF	TGTGCCAGCAGGTTTTACAAGAGCTCCTACGAGCAGTACTTC	TRBV6-5	.	TRBJ2-7	.
CASRRTGQDEQYF	TGTGCCAGCCGTAGAACAGGGCAGGACGAGCAGTACTTC	TRBV19	.	TRBJ2-7	.
CASSTGEGQPQHF	TGTGCCAGCAGTACAGGGGAGGGTCAGCCCCAGCATTTT	TRBV6-1	.	TRBJ1-5	TRBD1
CASSAVQGRTYTQYF	TGTGCCAGCAGCGCAGTTCAGGGAAGGACCTATACGCAGTATTTT	TRBV11-2	.	TRBJ2-3	.
CASGGTANTEAFF	TGTGCCAGCGGCGGGACAGCGAACACTGAAGCTTTCTTT	TRBV7-9	.	TRBJ1-1	TRBD1
CASSSTGGVSYEQYF	TGTGCCAGCAGTTCAACAGGGGGGGTATCCTACGAGCAGTACTTC	TRBV27	.	TRBJ2-7	.
CASSFLAALYNEQFF	TGTGCCAGCAGTTTTTTAGCGGCCCTCTACAATGAGCAGTTCTTC	TRBV28	few	TRBJ2-1	.
CASSLYSGTGGPGELFF	TGTGCCAGCAGTTTATACTCCGGGACAGGGGGCCCCGGGGAGCTGTTTTTT	TRBV27	once	TRBJ2-2	TRBD1
CASSLGTGPYEQYF	TGTGCCAGCAGCTTAGGGACAGGTCCCTACGAGCAGTACTTC	TRBV7-6	.	TRBJ2-7	TRBD1
CASSLGRGLEKLFF	TGTGCCAGCAGCCTAGGAAGGGGGCTTGAAAAACTGTTTTTT	TRBV7-8	once	TRBJ1-4	TRBD1
CASSSDSGYTF	TGTGCCAGCAGCTCCGACAGTGGCTACACCTTC	TRBV5-4	few	TRBJ1-2	.
CASSEEAGSSTDTQYF	TGTGCCAGCAGTGAAGAGGCGGGCTCTAGCACAGATACGCAGTATTTT	TRBV6-4	large	TRBJ2-3	.
CASSEAEEQPQHF	TGTGCCAGCAGTGAAGCGGAGGAGCAGCCCCAGCATTTT	TRBV6-1	once	TRBJ1-5	.
CASSIGKTEAFF	TGTGCCAGTAGTATTGGTAAGACTGAAGCTTTCTTT	TRBV19	.	TRBJ1-1	.
CASSYSTSGINYGYTF	TGTGCCAGCAGTTACTCGACGAGTGGAATCAACTATGGCTACACCTTC	TRBV6-6	.	TRBJ1-2	.
CASSEDRAFFGAFF	TGTGCCAGCAGTGAGGACAGGGCCTTCTTCGGGGCTTTCTTT	TRBV2	once	TRBJ1-1	TRBD1
CAWSVGQSGYTF	TGTGCCTGGAGTGTAGGCCAGAGTGGCTACACCTTC	TRBV30	.	TRBJ1-2	.
CASSQGLPGNEQFF	TGTGCCAGCAGCCAGGGACTACCCGGGAATGAGCAGTTCTTC	TRBV7-2	.	TRBJ2-1	TRBD2
CASSPGPVNTEAFF	TGCGCCAGCAGCCCCGGGCCGGTTAACACTGAAGCTTTCTTT	TRBV5-1	.	TRBJ1-1	.
CASRVQWNTEAFF	TGTGCCAGCAGGGTCCAGTGGAACACTGAAGCTTTCTTT	TRBV28	once	TRBJ1-1	.
CASSSHQGTQYF	TGTGCCAGCAGCTCGCACCAAGGGACCCAGTACTTC	TRBV7-8	.	TRBJ2-5	.
CASSPKTGRTEAFF	TGTGCCAGCAGTCCCAAGACAGGGCGGACTGAAGCTTTCTTT	TRBV28	.	TRBJ1-1	TRBD1
CSVGDTGELFF	TGCAGCGTTGGCGACACCGGGGAGCTGTTTTTT	TRBV29-1	once	TRBJ2-2	.
CASIEQGDRNQPQHF	TGTGCCAGTATAGAACAGGGGGACCGCAATCAGCCCCAGCATTTT	TRBV19	.	TRBJ1-5	TRBD1
CASSVASYGSNGANVLTF	TGTGCCAGCAGCGTAGCTTCTTATGGGTCTAATGGGGCCAACGTCCTGACTTTC	TRBV9	.	TRBJ2-6	.
CASSYIGNLFF	TGTGCCAGCAGTTATATCGGAAATCTGTTCTTC	TRBV7-9	once	TRBJ2-1	.
CASLNSGGYTF	TGTGCCAGTCTTAATTCGGGTGGCTACACCTTC	TRBV9	.	TRBJ1-2	.
CASRNRQGNTEAFF	TGTGCCAGCAGGAACAGACAGGGGAACACTGAAGCTTTCTTT	TRBV7-9	few	TRBJ1-1	TRBD1
CASSARTVSHEKLFF	TGTGCCAGCAGTGCAAGGACAGTCTCCCATGAAAAACTGTTTTTT	TRBV27	.	TRBJ1-4	.
CAWSRDSDDEKLFF	TGTGCCTGGAGTCGCGACAGCGATGATGAAAAACTGTTTTTT	TRBV30	.	TRBJ1-4	.
CASRVSLGQSYGYTF	TGTGCCAGCAGGGTGTCGTTAGGGCAGTCCTATGGCTACACCTTC	TRBV28	.	TRBJ1-2	.
CASSNPGRTREKLFF	TGTGCCAGCAGTAACCCGGGACGGACCCGGGAAAAACTGTTTTTT	TRBV6-6	.	TRBJ1-4	.
CASSPVFSGNTIYF	TGCGCCAGCAGCCCGGTCTTCTCTGGAAACACCATATATTTT	TRBV4-1	few	TRBJ1-3	.
CASPPRRTGNQPQHF	TGTGCCAGCCCACCTCGTCGGACGGGCAATCAGCCCCAGCATTTT	TRBV5-7	few	TRBJ1-5	.
CASRQGTDQPQHF	TGTGCCAGCAGGCAAGGGACGGATCAGCCCCAGCATTTT	TRBV6-5	.	TRBJ1-5	.
CASSELGGVGETQYF	TGTGCCAGCAGTGAATTAGGCGGGGTGGGAGAGACCCAGTACTTC	TRBV6-1	.	TRBJ2-5	.
CASSIGGQGDIYEQYF	TGTGCCAGTAGTATCGGGGGACAGGGGGATATCTACGAGCAGTACTTC	TRBV19	few	TRBJ2-7	TRBD1
CASSQDPVATNEKLFF	TGTGCCAGCAGCCAAGATCCCGTTGCAACTAATGAAAAACTGTTTTTT	TRBV4-2	.	TRBJ1-4	.
CASSDRDSGANVLTF	TGCGCCAGCAGCGACAGAGACTCTGGGGCCAACGTCCTGACTTTC	TRBV5-1	.	TRBJ2-6	.
CATSRDVGATDTQYF	TGTGCCACCAGCAGAGATGTGGGGGCCACAGATACGCAGTATTTT	TRBV15	.	TRBJ2-3	.
CATSRARSPPADTQYF	TGTGCCACCAGCAGAGCGCGGAGCCCACCGGCAGATACGCAGTATTTT	TRBV15	.	TRBJ2-3	.
CASTVQGRTGELFF	TGCGCCAGCACCGTTCAGGGCAGAACCGGGGAGCTGTTTTTT	TRBV5-1	.	TRBJ2-2	.
CASSRTSGRGTIYF	TGCGCCAGCAGCAGGACCTCAGGGAGGGGCACCATATATTTT	TRBV5-1	.	TRBJ1-3	.
CASSIRFYRGHQPQHF	TGTGCCAGTAGTATCCGGTTTTACAGGGGGCATCAGCCCCAGCATTTT	TRBV19	few	TRBJ1-5	TRBD1
CASSAGGLWNEQFF	TGCGCCAGCAGCGCGGGGGGTCTCTGGAATGAGCAGTTCTTC	TRBV5-1	.	TRBJ2-1	TRBD2
CASSPRTAGKTEAFF	TGTGCCAGCAGTCCCCGGACAGCCGGGAAAACTGAAGCTTTCTTT	TRBV6-5	.	TRBJ1-1	.
CASSVAPQGSLSGNTIYF	TGTGCCAGCAGCGTAGCCCCCCAGGGCAGCCTCTCTGGAAACACCATATATTTT	TRBV9	few	TRBJ1-3	.
CASSQNGGNYGYTF	TGTGCCAGCAGCCAAAACGGGGGGAACTATGGCTACACCTTC	TRBV7-9	.	TRBJ1-2	.
CASSLAGGTYEQYF	TGTGCCAGCAGCTTGGCCGGGGGAACCTACGAGCAGTACTTC	TRBV5-4	.	TRBJ2-7	.
CASSSRGLGSPLHF	TGTGCCAGCAGCTCCAGGGGCTTAGGGTCACCCCTCCACTTT	TRBV7-3	.	TRBJ1-6	.
CASSITLAHEQYF	TGTGCCAGCAGCATCACACTAGCGCACGAGCAGTACTTC	TRBV5-4	.	TRBJ2-7	TRBD2
CASSLWQTDTQYF	TGTGCCAGCAGCTTATGGCAGACAGATACGCAGTATTTT	TRBV7-2	.	TRBJ2-3	.
CASSLLRATNYGYTF	TGTGCCAGCAGTCTCCTTCGGGCGACGAACTATGGCTACACCTTC	TRBV28	.	TRBJ1-2	.
CSVVDGTGELFF	TGCAGCGTTGTAGACGGCACCGGGGAGCTGTTTTTT	TRBV29-1	.	TRBJ2-2	.
CASSDGQGFDEQYF	TGCGCCAGCAGTGATGGGCAGGGTTTCGACGAGCAGTACTTC	TRBV10-1	.	TRBJ2-7	.